This TCR beta chain was sequenced during a study of Ad26.COV2.S vaccination and SARS-CoV-2 variants. Study-level background: Into the muscle, Ad26.COV2.S was dosed once or twice, 56 days apart.

TCRdb keeps only in-frame clones here, not all; method: immunoSEQ multiplex PCR. The sample includes more than 300,000 clones, around 85% of them seen just once. Findings and limits, study-wide: Comparability of non-spike TCR breadth was observed across vaccine and placebo recipients. After vaccination, reports described spike-specific CD8+ and CD4+ T cell responses as showing substantial breadth.

The germline V gene encodes CDR1 SGHNT and CDR2 YYREEE (reference sequence). The CDR3 is 13 amino acids. The V and J ends lost 7 bases and 5 bases respectively, with 16 bases between them. Concerning this clone: Its antigen is not identified.

Regarding treatment: over 15 received Ad26.COV2.S at low or high dose, single or two shots; about 5 received placebo; per-sample allocation not given. The study sampled participants on day 63 after the first vaccine or placebo injection. This chain links TRBV5-4 with TRBJ2-7; D uncertain. The sequence derives from a person aged 18-60 years who received the Ad26.COV2.S COVID-19 vaccine or a placebo. This specimen consisted of peripheral blood, obtained in a trial of Ad26.COV2.S vaccine versus placebo. The CDR3 DNA reads TGTGCCAGCTCCGTTCCCTCCGTCCACGAGCAGTACTTC. This translates into CASSVPSVHEQYF.